This T cell receptor (beta chain) stems from a study of T cell changes during pregnancy in multiple sclerosis. The data were produced by immunoSEQ multiplex PCR, yet TCRdb's version contains in-frame clones alone and is incomplete. The sample holds tens of thousands of clones, roughly 88% seen once. This sequence originates from a female donor with multiple sclerosis, enrolled in a pregnancy study. Sequencing was performed on peripheral blood, taken in the third trimester of pregnancy.

CDR3 sequence: CASSLVPSPGGDYGYTF. CDR3 in DNA: TGCGCCAGCAGCTTGGTACCCTCGCCTGGGGGGGACTATGGCTACACCTTC. This chain uses TRBV5-1 with TRBJ1-2; D may be TRBD1 (5 bases). Germline lookup yields CDR1 SGHRS and CDR2 YFSETQ. CDR3 size: 17 residues. Trimming pared 0 bases from V and 3 bases from J, leaving 18 bases between.